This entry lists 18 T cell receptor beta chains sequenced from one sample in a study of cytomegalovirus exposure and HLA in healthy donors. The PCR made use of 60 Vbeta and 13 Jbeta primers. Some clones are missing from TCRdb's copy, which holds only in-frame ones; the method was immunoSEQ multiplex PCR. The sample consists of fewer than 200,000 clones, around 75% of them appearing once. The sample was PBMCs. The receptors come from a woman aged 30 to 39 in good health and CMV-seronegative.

The CDR3 protein is CASSWALAVNTGELFF. CDR3 sequence (DNA): TGTGCCAGCAGCTGGGCACTAGCGGTGAACACCGGGGAGCTGTTTTTT. The V and J genes are TRBV7-9 and TRBJ2-2, with 8 bases fitting TRBD2. Germline V gives CDR1 SEHNR, CDR2 FQNEAQ (reference sequence). The V segment lost 4 bases and the J segment 1 base; nucleotides outside the gene matches: 5. This CDR3 comprises 16 residues.

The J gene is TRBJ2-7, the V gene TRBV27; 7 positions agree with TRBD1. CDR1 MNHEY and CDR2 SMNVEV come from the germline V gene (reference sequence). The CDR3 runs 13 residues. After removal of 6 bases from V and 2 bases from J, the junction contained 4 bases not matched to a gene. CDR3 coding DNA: TGTGCCAGCAGGGTGACAGGGACCTACGAGCAGTACTTC. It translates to CASRVTGTYEQYF.

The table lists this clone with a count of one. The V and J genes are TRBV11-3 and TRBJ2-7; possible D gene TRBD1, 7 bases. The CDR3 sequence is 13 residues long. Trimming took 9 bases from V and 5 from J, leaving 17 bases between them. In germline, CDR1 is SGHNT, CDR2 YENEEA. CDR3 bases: TGTGCCAGGGAACGCGGAGGGGGCCACGAGCAGTACTTC. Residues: CARERGGGHEQYF.

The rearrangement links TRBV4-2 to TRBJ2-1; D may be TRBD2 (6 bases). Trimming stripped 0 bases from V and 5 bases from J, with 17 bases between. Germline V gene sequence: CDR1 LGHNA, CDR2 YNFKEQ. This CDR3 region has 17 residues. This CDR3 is CASSQDLGGLGNNEQFF. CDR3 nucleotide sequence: TGTGCCAGCAGCCAAGATCTTGGGGGACTCGGAAACAATGAGCAGTTCTTC.

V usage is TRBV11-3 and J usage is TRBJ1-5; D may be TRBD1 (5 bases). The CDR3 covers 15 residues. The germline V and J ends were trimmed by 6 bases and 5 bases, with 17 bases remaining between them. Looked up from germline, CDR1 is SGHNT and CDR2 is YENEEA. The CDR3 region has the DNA TGTGCCAGCAGACGAGACAGCTTTAGGCATCAGCCCCAGCATTTT. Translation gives CASRRDSFRHQPQHF.

The DNA for the CDR3 is TGTGCCAGCAGTTCACACGGGAGAAGGTATGGCTACACCTTC. This codes for CASSSHGRRYGYTF. The V call is TRBV27, the J call TRBJ1-2; no definite D call. The CDR3 runs to 14 residues. Germline lookup yields CDR1 MNHEY and CDR2 SMNVEV (reference sequence). V dropped 4 bases and J dropped 5 bases, with 14 bases sitting between them.

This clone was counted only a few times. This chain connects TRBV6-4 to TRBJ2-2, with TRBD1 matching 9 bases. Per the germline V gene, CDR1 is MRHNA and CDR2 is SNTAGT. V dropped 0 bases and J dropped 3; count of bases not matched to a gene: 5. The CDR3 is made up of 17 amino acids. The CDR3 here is CASSDSQQGADTGELFF. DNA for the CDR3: TGTGCCAGCAGTGACTCTCAACAGGGGGCGGACACCGGGGAGCTGTTTTTT.

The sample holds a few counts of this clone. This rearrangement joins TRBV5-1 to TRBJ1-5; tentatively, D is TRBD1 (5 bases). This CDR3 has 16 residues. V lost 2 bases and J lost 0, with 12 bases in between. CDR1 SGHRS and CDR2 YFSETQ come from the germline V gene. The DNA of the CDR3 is TGCGCCAGCAGCTTAGAGGGGAGGTCTAGCAATCAGCCCCAGCATTTT. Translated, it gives CASSLEGRSSNQPQHF.

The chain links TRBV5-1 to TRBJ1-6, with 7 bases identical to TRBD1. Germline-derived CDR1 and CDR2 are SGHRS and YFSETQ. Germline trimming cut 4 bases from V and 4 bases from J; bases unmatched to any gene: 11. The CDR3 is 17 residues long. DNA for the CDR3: TGCGCCAGCAGCGGGGACAGTATACCCTCTTATAATTCACCCCTCCACTTT. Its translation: CASSGDSIPSYNSPLHF.

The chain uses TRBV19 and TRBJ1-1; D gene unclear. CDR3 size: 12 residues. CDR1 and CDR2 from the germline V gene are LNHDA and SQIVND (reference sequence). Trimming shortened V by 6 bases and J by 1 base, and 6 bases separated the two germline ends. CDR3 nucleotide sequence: TGTGCCAGTAGCCAGGCGAACACTGAAGCTTTCTTT. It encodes CASSQANTEAFF.

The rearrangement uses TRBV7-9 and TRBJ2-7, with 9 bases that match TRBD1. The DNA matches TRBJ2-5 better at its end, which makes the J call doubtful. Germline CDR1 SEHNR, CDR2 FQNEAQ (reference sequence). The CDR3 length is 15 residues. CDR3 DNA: TGTGCCAGCAGCTTACTTGGGACAGGGCAAGAGACCCAGTACTTC. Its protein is CASSLLGTGQETQYF.

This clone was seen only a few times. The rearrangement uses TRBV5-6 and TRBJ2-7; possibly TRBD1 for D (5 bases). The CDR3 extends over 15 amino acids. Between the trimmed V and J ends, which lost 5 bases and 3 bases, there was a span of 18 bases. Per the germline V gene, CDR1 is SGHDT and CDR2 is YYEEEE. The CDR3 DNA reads TGTGCCAGCAGTCGCCGACAGACTCTAAACTACGAGCAGTACTTC. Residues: CASSRRQTLNYEQYF.

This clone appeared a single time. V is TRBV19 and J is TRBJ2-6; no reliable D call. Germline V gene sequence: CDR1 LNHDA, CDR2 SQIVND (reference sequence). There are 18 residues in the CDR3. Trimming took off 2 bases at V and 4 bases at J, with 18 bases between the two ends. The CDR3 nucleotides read TGTGCCAGTAGTATAAGGTCACGGCTTTTAGCCGGGGCCAACGTCCTGACTTTC. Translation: CASSIRSRLLAGANVLTF. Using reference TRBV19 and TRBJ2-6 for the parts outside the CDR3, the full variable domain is DGGITQSPKYLFRKEGQNVTLSCEQNLNHDAMYWYRQDPGQGLRLIYYSQIVNDFQKGDIAEGYSVSREKKESFPLTVTSAQKNPTAFYLCASSIRSRLLAGANVLTFGAGSRLTVL.

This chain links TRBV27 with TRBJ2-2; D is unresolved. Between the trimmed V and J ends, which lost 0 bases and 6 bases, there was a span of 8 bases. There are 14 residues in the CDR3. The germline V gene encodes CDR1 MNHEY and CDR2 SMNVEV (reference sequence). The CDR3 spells CASSLSVTPGELFF. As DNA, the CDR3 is TGTGCCAGCAGTTTATCGGTGACACCCGGGGAGCTGTTTTTT.

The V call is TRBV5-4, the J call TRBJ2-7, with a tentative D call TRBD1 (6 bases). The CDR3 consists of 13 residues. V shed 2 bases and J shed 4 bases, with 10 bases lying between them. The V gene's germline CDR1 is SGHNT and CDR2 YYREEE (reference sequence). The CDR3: CASSLEQGYEQYF. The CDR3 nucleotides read TGTGCCAGCAGCTTAGAACAGGGTTACGAGCAGTACTTC. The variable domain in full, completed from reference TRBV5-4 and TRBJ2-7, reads ETGVTQSPTHLIKTRGQQVTLRCSSQSGHNTVSWYQQALGQGPQFIFQYYREEENGRGNFPPRFSGLQFPNYSSELNVNALELDDSALYLCASSLEQGYEQYFGPGTRLTVT.

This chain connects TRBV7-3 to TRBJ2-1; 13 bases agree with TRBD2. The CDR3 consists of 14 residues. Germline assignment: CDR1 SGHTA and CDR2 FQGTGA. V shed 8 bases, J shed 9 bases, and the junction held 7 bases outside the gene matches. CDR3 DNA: TGTGCCAGCGCACTAGCGGGGGGGCCGCGTGAGCAGTTCTTC. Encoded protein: CASALAGGPREQFF. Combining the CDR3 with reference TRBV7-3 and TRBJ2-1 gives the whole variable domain GAGVSQTPSNKVTEKGKYVELRCDPISGHTALYWYRQSLGQGPEFLIYFQGTGAADDSGLPNDRFFAVRPEGSVSTLKIQRTERGDSAVYLCASALAGGPREQFFGPGTRLTVL.

The CDR3 sequence: CASSLKGQGALNYGYTF. The DNA of the CDR3 is TGTGCCAGCAGCTTGAAGGGACAGGGGGCCCTTAACTATGGCTACACCTTC. This chain links TRBV5-6 with TRBJ1-2; 12 nucleotides agree with TRBD1. Germline trimming cut 1 base from V and 1 base from J; bases unmatched to any gene: 5. CDR1 and CDR2 from the germline V gene are SGHDT and YYEEEE. This CDR3 spans 17 amino acids.

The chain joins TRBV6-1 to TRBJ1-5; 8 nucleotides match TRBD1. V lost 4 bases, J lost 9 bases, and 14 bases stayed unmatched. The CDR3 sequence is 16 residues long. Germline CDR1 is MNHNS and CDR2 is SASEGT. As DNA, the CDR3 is TGTGCCAGCAGTGGCGGACAGGGACTATCCCGGTCGCCCCAGCATTTT. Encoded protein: CASSGGQGLSRSPQHF.